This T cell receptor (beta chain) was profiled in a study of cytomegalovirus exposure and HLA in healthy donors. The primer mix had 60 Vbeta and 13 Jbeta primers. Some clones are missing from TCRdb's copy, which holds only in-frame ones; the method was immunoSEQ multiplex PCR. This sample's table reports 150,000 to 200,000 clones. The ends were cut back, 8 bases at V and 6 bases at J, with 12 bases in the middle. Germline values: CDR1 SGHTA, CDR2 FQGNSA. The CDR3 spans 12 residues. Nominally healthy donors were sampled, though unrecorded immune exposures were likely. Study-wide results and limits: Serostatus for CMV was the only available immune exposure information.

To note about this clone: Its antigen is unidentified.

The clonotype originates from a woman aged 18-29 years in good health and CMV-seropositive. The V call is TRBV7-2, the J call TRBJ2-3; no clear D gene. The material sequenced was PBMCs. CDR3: CASREVADTQYF. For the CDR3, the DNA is TGTGCCAGCCGCGAGGTGGCGGATACGCAGTATTTT.